This record looks at one T cell receptor (beta chain) sequence and its context. What it binds is unknown. Trimming left V 3 bases short and J 5 bases short, with 7 bases between. Germline V gene data show CDR1 as DFQATT and CDR2 as SNEGSKA (reference sequence). This CDR3 is built from 11 residues. The TCR beta libraries were generated through quantitative 5'-RACE incorporating molecular barcodes. TCRdb redid the calling of the 5' RACE reads with MiXCR, one entry per CDR3 protein. The sample lists about 300,000 distinct CDR3 sequences, roughly 20% occurring once. The data were obtained in a study of CD8 T cells in ankylosing spondylitis. Findings and limits, study-wide: Ankylosing spondylitis blood seemed to carry a telltale TCR beta motif made of under 10 highly homologous variants.

The sample taken for sequencing was blood, either unsorted or a sorted T cell fraction (not recorded which). This receptor was obtained from a female donor with ankylosing spondylitis or in good health (not recorded which). The chain couples TRBV20-1 to TRBJ2-5; no firm D call. The CDR3 loop is CSARVLETQYF. Here the CDR3 DNA reads TGCAGTGCTAGGGTTCTGGAGACCCAGTACTTC.